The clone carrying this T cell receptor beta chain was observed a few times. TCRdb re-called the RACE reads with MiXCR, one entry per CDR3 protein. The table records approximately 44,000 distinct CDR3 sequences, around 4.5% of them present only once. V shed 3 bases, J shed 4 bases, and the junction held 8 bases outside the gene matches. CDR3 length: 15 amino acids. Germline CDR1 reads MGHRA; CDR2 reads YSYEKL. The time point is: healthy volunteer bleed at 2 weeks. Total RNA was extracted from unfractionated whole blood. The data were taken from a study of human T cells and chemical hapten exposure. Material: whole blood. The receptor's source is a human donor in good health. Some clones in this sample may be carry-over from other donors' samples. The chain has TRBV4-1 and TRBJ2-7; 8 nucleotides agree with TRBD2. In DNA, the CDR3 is TGCGCCAGCAGCCAGGGACTAGGGCGAGGGTACGAGCAGTACTTC. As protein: CASSQGLGRGYEQYF.